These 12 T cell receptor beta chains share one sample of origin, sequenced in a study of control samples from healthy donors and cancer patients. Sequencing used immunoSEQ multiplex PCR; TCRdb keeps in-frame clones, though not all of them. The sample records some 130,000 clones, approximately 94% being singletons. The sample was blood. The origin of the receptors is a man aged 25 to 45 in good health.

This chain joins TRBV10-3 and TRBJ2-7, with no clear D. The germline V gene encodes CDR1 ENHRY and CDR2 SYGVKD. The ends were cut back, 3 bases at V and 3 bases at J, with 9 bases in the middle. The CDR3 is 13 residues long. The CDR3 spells CAISDPPDYEQYF. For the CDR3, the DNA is TGTGCCATCAGTGACCCCCCCGACTACGAGCAGTACTTC.

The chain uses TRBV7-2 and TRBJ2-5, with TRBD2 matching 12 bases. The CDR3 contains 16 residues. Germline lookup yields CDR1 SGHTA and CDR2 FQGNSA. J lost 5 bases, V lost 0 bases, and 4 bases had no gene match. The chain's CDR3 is CASSLALAGGQETQYF. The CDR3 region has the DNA TGTGCCAGCAGCTTAGCCCTAGCGGGGGGGCAGGAGACCCAGTACTTC.

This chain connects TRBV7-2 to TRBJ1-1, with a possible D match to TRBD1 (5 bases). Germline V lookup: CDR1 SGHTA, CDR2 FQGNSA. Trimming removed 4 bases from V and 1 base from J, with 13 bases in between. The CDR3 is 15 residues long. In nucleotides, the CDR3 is TGTGCCAGCAGCTCCGTGCCGACAGCGAACACTGAAGCTTTCTTT. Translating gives CASSSVPTANTEAFF.

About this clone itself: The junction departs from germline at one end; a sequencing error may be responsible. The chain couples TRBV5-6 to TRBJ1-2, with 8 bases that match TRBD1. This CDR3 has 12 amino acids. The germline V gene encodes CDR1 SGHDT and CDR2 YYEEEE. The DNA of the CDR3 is TGTGCCAGCAGCTTGGGGGGACAGGTTGGCCCTTTC. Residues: CASSLGGQVGPF.

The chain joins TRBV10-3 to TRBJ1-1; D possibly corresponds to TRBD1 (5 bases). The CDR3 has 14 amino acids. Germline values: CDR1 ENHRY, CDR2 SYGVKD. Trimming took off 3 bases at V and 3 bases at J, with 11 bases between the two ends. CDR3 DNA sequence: TGTGCCATCAGTGAATCAGGGTTGGACACTGAAGCTTTCTTT. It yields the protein CAISESGLDTEAFF.

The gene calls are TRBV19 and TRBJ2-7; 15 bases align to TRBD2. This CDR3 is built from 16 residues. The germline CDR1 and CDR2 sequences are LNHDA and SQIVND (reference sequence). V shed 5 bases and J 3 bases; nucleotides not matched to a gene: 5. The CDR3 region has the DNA TGTGCCAGTAGTCCTGGACTAGCGGGGGGGAACTACGAGCAGTACTTC. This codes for CASSPGLAGGNYEQYF.

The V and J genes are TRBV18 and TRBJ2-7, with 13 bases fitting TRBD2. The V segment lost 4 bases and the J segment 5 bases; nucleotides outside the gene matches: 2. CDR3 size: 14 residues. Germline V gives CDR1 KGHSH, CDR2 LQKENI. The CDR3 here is CASSLGLAGDEQYF. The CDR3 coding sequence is TGTGCCAGCTCACTCGGACTAGCGGGGGACGAGCAGTACTTC.

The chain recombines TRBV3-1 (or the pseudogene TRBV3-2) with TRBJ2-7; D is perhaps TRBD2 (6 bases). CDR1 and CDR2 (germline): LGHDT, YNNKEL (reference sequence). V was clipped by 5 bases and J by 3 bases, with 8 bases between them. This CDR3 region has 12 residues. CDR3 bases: TGTGCCAGCAGCGAGACTAGCTACGAGCAGTACTTC. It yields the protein CASSETSYEQYF.

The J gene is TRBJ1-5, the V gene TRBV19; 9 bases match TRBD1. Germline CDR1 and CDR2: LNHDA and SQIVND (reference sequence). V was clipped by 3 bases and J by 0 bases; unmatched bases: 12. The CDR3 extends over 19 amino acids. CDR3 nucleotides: TGTGCCAGTAGTATTGGGCACTGGACAGGGGCCTATAGCAATCAGCCCCAGCATTTT. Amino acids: CASSIGHWTGAYSNQPQHF. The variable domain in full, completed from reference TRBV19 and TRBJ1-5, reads DGGITQSPKYLFRKEGQNVTLSCEQNLNHDAMYWYRQDPGQGLRLIYYSQIVNDFQKGDIAEGYSVSREKKESFPLTVTSAQKNPTAFYLCASSIGHWTGAYSNQPQHFGDGTRLSIL.

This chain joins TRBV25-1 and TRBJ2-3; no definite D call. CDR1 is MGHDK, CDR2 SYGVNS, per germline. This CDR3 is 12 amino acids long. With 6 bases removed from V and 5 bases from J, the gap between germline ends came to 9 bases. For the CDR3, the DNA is TGTGCCAGCAGGAAATCTGGAGATACGCAGTATTTT. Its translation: CASRKSGDTQYF. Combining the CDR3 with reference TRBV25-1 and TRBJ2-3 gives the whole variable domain EADIYQTPRYLVIGTGKKITLECSQTMGHDKMYWYQQDPGMELHLIHYSYGVNSTEKGDLSSESTVSRIRTEHFPLTLESARPSHTSQYLCASRKSGDTQYFGPGTRLTVL.

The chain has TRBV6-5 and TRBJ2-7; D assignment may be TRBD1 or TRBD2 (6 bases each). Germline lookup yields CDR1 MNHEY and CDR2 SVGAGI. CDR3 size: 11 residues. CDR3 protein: CATERGREQYF. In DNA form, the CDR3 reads TGTGCTACGGAGAGGGGGAGGGAGCAGTACTTC.

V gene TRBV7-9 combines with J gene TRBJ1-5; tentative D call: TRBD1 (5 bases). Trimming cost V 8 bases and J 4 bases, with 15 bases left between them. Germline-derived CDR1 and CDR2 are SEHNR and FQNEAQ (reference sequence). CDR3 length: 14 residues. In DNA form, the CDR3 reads TGTGCCAGCGGGGGGGAGGGCGATAATCAGCCCCAGCATTTT. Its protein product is CASGGEGDNQPQHF.